This T cell receptor beta chain was sequenced in a study of cytomegalovirus exposure and HLA in healthy donors. This clone was seen just once. The antigen is unknown. General study points: Per published reports, the classifier diagnosed cytomegalovirus status with high specificity and sensitivity. Within an earlier analysis, most TCR beta V segments proved productive either about 90% or about 30% of the time.

PCR used 60 Vbeta primers and 13 Jbeta primers. Using immunoSEQ multiplex PCR, the repertoire was profiled, and TCRdb retains in-frame clones only, with some absent. The sample holds fewer than 100,000 clones, roughly 80% seen once. Per the germline V gene, CDR1 is LGHNT and CDR2 is FRNRAP. This CDR3 has 14 amino acids. Between the trimmed V and J ends, which lost 2 bases and 0 bases, there was a span of 6 bases. The sequenced sample was PBMCs. This receptor was taken from a male donor in good health and CMV-seronegative. The V and J genes are TRBV12-5 and TRBJ2-3; D uncertain. The CDR3 is CASGLSTSTDTQYF. The DNA of the CDR3 is TGTGCTAGTGGTTTGTCAACTAGCACAGATACGCAGTATTTT.